This T cell receptor (beta chain) was captured in a study of T cell responses to AZD1222 COVID-19 vaccine. Some clones are missing from TCRdb's copy, which holds only in-frame ones; the method was immunoSEQ multiplex PCR. The sample consists of about 110,000 clones, more than 70% of them appearing once. V lost 6 bases, J lost 3 bases, and 15 bases lay in between. The CDR3 sequence is 14 residues long. CDR1 and CDR2 from the germline V gene are MDHEN and SYDVKM. The TCR originated in an adult in good health. This chain connects TRBV28 to TRBJ2-7; perhaps TRBD1 as D (6 bases). This specimen was peripheral blood, taken on day 0 of AZD1222 vaccination. CDR3 bases: TGTGCCAGCAGCCCCATGGGCAGGGGCTACGAGCAGTACTTC. Translation gives CASSPMGRGYEQYF.